This T cell receptor (beta chain) was retrieved from a study of radiotherapy plus CTLA-4 blockade in lung cancer. Sequenced by immunoSEQ multiplex PCR; TCRdb stores in-frame clones only, minus some. The table has some 74,000 clones, roughly 78% seen once. The sample in question was peripheral blood, obtained from a patient treated with radiotherapy plus ipilimumab. The TCR sequence derives from a human donor with non-small cell lung cancer who had a complete response to radiotherapy plus ipilimumab.

CDR3 in amino acids: CASSQGQPNSPLHF. The CDR3, as DNA: TGCGCCAGCAGCCAAGGACAGCCCAATTCACCCCTCCACTTT. J is TRBJ1-6 and V is TRBV4-3; tentative D call: TRBD1 (5 bases). With 1 base removed from V and 7 bases from J, the gap between germline ends came to 8 bases. The CDR3 consists of 14 residues. The germline CDR1 and CDR2 sequences are LGHNA and YSLEER.